The clone carrying this T cell receptor (beta chain) is a singleton in its sample. Its antigen remains unknown. One end of the junction varies from germline; a read error may be responsible. This entry belongs to a study of blood T cells in healthy people across ages. Study results and limitations: Older age coincided with a roughly linear decline in TCR beta diversity per million T cells.

The CDR3 spans 14 residues. The germline V gene encodes CDR1 SGHAT and CDR2 FQNNGV. Next came a second PCR, run for about 7 to 12 cycles, which used a sample-barcoded 5' primer along with a J-beta primer mix. Sequencing recovered at least 2.5 million CDR3-containing paired-end reads from each sample. TCRdb itself ran the 5' RACE reads through MiXCR, one entry per CDR3 protein. The data contain about 1,500,000 distinct CDR3 sequences, about 28% of them seen just once; the ten biggest clones take up approximately 7.7%. Sequences were obtained from blood. The V and J genes are TRBV11-2 and TRBJ1-6, with D perhaps matching TRBD1 (5 bases). The receptor's source is a woman aged 25 to 39 in good health. The DNA of the CDR3 is TGTGCCAGCAGCTGTTGGGGGTCGGGATCACCACTCCACTTT. Translating gives CASSCWGSGSPLHF.